Listed here are 4 T cell receptor beta chains from one sample, sequenced in a study of T cells in Graves' hyperthyroidism and ophthalmopathy. TCR beta CDR3 region amplification was performed from RNA transcripts. TCR CDR3 regions were first amplified by RT-PCR with HTBI primers. TCRdb redid the calling of the multiplex PCR reads with MiXCR, one entry per CDR3 protein. The sample holds around 620,000 distinct CDR3 sequences; 12% to 15% are singletons and the top ten take 7% to 9%. Source material: blood. Receptors were obtained from a woman under 30 with Graves' ophthalmopathy.

This clonotype was counted a few times. The V call is TRBV5-5, the J call TRBJ1-4; a weak D match, TRBD1 (5 bases). V lost 4 bases and J lost 4, with 11 bases in between. The CDR3 is made up of 14 amino acids. Germline V gene lookup returns CDR1 SGHKS and CDR2 YYEKEE (reference sequence). The CDR3 bases are TGTGCCAGCAGCCGACTGACAGATAATGAAAAACTGTTTTTT. Encoded protein: CASSRLTDNEKLFF.

This clonotype was counted many times. The genes are TRBV25-1 and TRBJ2-7; weak D call: TRBD2 (6 bases). CDR3 length equals 15 residues. The ends were cut back, 2 bases at V and 2 bases at J, with 13 bases in the middle. Germline lookup yields CDR1 MGHDK and CDR2 SYGVNS. CDR3 amino acids: CASSEPGGGAYEQYF. The CDR3 DNA follows: TGTGCCAGCAGTGAACCGGGCGGAGGGGCCTACGAGCAGTACTTC.

The rearrangement links TRBV2 to TRBJ1-6; D is unclear. The V gene lost 6 bases and the J gene lost 8 bases, with 5 bases spanning the gap. The CDR3 spans 11 residues. Per germline, CDR1 SNHLY and CDR2 FYNNEI. This CDR3 reads CASRRDSPLHF. CDR3 sequence (DNA): TGTGCCAGCAGGCGGGATTCACCCCTCCACTTT. The entire variable domain, with the rest obtained from reference TRBV2 and TRBJ1-6, is as follows: EPEVTQTPSHQVTQMGQEVILRCVPISNHLYFYWYRQILGQKVEFLVSFYNNEISEKSEIFDDQFSVERPDGSNFTLKIRSTKLEDSAMYFCASRRDSPLHFGNGTRLTVT.

This clonotype was observed many times. V usage is TRBV7-6 and J usage is TRBJ2-3; the D gene is possibly TRBD2 (7 bases). The V gene's germline CDR1 is SGHVS and CDR2 FNYEAQ. V was pared by 0 bases and J by 0 bases, with 16 bases between. CDR3 length: 18 residues. CDR3 sequence (DNA): TGTGCCAGCAGCTTAGCGAAGCCTAGGGGGGGGAGCACAGATACGCAGTATTTT. Amino acid sequence: CASSLAKPRGGSTDTQYF.